This entry concerns a single T cell receptor beta chain. No antigen is known for it. Base quality data are lacking; no much larger clone is found one base away. Libraries were prepared through 5' RACE. Data came from an Illumina HiSeq 2500. The second PCR ran for about 7 to 11 cycles and used a J-beta primer mix along with a sample-barcoded 5' primer. Each TCR beta cDNA molecule received a unique molecular identifier from a template-switch 5' adaptor carrying 12 random nucleotides. At least 2.5 million CDR3-containing paired-end reads were obtained from each sample. The Mint cDNA synthesis kit, primed by a TRBC-specific oligonucleotide, was used to synthesize first-strand cDNA from all RNA. Following uracil-DNA glycosylase treatment, all cDNA underwent a first 18-cycle PCR with the universal primers M1SS and BC2_uni_R. The source study handled its data this way. For normalization, 1 million high-quality reads, each with a distinct molecular identifier, were randomly selected from each sample. Instead of being binned into consensus sequences, reads with shared molecular identifiers were discarded. MiTCR, set to a Q25 quality threshold and the strictest error-elimination algorithm, was used for CDR3 identification, clonotype clustering and error correction. A nonparametric unseen species model with Euler transformation was used to estimate a lower bound on total TCR beta diversity. Through fastp at Q25 and MiXCR, TCRdb rebuilt clones from the public reads, retaining in-frame beta chains. All rows with the same CDR3 protein become a single entry with the most common DNA and genes. These V and J calls rely on TCRdb rather than the paper's analysis. The sample table contains fewer than 750,000 distinct CDR3 sequences; only one count was recorded for about 45% of them. The top ten clonotypes cover 20% to 25% of the sample.

CDR1 MNHEY and CDR2 SMNVEV were looked up in the germline V gene (reference sequence). There are 15 amino acids in the CDR3, from cysteine to phenylalanine inclusive. Just CDR3 DNA is preserved here, 45 bases in frame from base 1. Trimming takes 2 bases from V and 6 bases from J, and the germline ends sit 14 bases apart. This record comes from a study of blood T cells in healthy people across ages (dated by TCRdb to between 2015 and 2017). In the study overall: In model experiments, template switching captured about one uniquely barcoded TCR beta cDNA molecule for every two T cells. The study measured age-related changes in TCR beta repertoire diversity using deep sequencing normalized with unique cDNA molecular identifiers. Donors of different ages were randomly distributed across sequencing lanes to avoid experimental bias. Donors were grouped into four age groups: young (average roughly 15 years), middle-aged (roughly 38), aged (around 62) and long-lived (82). For two donors (one aged 18 to 30 and one aged 80 or older), the study analyzed two additional independent replicas of 1 million unique cDNA reads from the same blood draw. What the authors observed across the whole study: Compared with the aged group, the long-lived group had more naive CD4+ T cells, fewer expanded clones and increased TCR diversity, a pattern suggesting age selection. A strong correlation was found between observed TCR beta diversity and the percentage of naive T cells measured by flow cytometry. Donor CMV infection status was unknown, potentially confounding age-related changes in expanded clonotypes. Total diversity estimates from one million sequenced T cells were considered lower bounds and underestimates. Observed TCR beta diversity per million T cells fell roughly linearly with age, and a significant reduction was already apparent by age roughly 40. Bulk unsorted PBMC profiling prevented conclusive comparison of naive and antigen-experienced compartments.

The approximately 39 donors, aged about 6 to 90 years, were systemically healthy Caucasian individuals from Russia. About 9.1 milliliters of peripheral blood were collected from each donor into EDTA-treated Vacutainer tubes. Ficoll-Paque density-gradient centrifugation was used to isolate PBMCs, with at least 7 million per sample. Trizol reagent was used to extract total RNA from PBMCs, with at least 6 micrograms per sample. For every donor, an aliquot of PBMCs went through flow cytometry to measure the percentages of naive CD45RAhigh/CD27high T cells. The TCR was taken from a man aged 80 or over in good health. The chain is assembled from TRBV27 and TRBJ2-4, with the D gene too uncertain to name. Sequencing was done on a sample of blood. The sequenced DNA: TGTGCCAGCAGTTTAGGGGATACCTCCGTAAACATTCAGTACTTC. Its translation reads: CASSLGDTSVNIQYF.